This T cell receptor (beta chain) came from a study of blood T cell repertoires in COVID-19. Looking at the study overall: Acute-phase and convalescent COVID-19 samples originated in the United States, Italy and Spain. The analysed material was cDNA or gDNA that came from T cells, B-cell-depleted T cells, or PBMCs.

Authors' analysis steps: Amplification of reference gene primers provided the estimated nucleated cell counts. Profiled with immunoSEQ multiplex PCR; TCRdb holds only in-frame clones, not every one. For V, J and clone size, that table is used; D and trimming come from the DNA. The sample records 200,000 to 250,000 clones, 87% being singletons. V gave up 5 bases and J gave up 9 bases, with 17 bases separating them. The CDR3 covers 14 residues. Germline V lookup: CDR1 SGHTA, CDR2 FQGTGA. The sequence was collected from a woman in her 30s with acute COVID-19. The chain combines TRBV7-3 with TRBJ2-1; D remains ambiguous. Sequencing was done on a sample of PBMCs or T cells enriched from blood (not recorded which). CDR3: CASSPTTQLREQFF. DNA of the CDR3: TGTGCCAGCAGCCCAACCACCCAGTTACGTGAGCAGTTCTTC. The full variable domain, its missing parts supplied by reference TRBV7-3 and TRBJ2-1, is GAGVSQTPSNKVTEKGKYVELRCDPISGHTALYWYRQSLGQGPEFLIYFQGTGAADDSGLPNDRFFAVRPEGSVSTLKIQRTERGDSAVYLCASSPTTQLREQFFGPGTRLTVL.